These 21 T cell receptor beta chains originate from one sample sequenced in a study of T cells after yellow fever vaccination. TCRdb independently ran MiXCR on the 5' RACE reads; one entry per CDR3 protein. The repertoire consists of about 340,000 distinct CDR3 sequences, with roughly 8.7% occurring once and the leading ten covering 15% to 20%. The specimen comprised PBMCs, sampled on the day of the first yellow fever vaccination. Receptors were obtained from a man aged 18 to 30 who received the YFV17D yellow fever vaccine.

This clonotype was counted ten times or more. The rearrangement links TRBV7-2 to TRBJ2-2; maybe TRBD2 (6 bases). There are 14 residues in the CDR3. V lost 1 base to trimming and J lost 9 bases, with 12 bases between them. In germline, CDR1 is SGHTA, CDR2 FQGNSA. The CDR3 DNA reads as TGTGCCAGCAGCTTAGGCATGACTAGTTGGGAGCTGTTTTTT. Protein: CASSLGMTSWELFF. The whole variable domain, remainder taken from reference TRBV7-2 and TRBJ2-2, is GAGVSQSPSNKVTEKGKDVELRCDPISGHTALYWYRQSLGQGLEFLIYFQGNSAPDKSGLPSDRFSAERTGGSVSTLTIQRTQQEDSAVYLCASSLGMTSWELFFGEGSRLTVL.

This clonotype was seen a handful of times. The chain carries TRBV10-3 and TRBJ2-5; D is possibly TRBD1 (5 bases). The V end lost 8 bases, the J end lost 5 bases, and 15 bases lay between the germline ends. CDR3 size: 13 residues. CDR1 ENHRY and CDR2 SYGVKD come from the germline V gene. The CDR3 DNA sequence: TGTGCCATCCAAGACAGCCTTTCGGAGACCCAGTACTTC. It encodes CAIQDSLSETQYF.

The sample holds many counts of this clonotype. The chain joins TRBV7-2 to TRBJ2-2; 8 positions match TRBD1. The CDR3 has 17 residues. Germline-derived CDR1 and CDR2 are SGHTA and FQGNSA. J gave up 5 bases and V 3 bases, and 11 bases lay outside the gene matches. In DNA, the CDR3 is TGTGCCAGCAGCTTCATCCAATGGACAGGGAGGACCGGGGAGCTGTTTTTT. It is translated as CASSFIQWTGRTGELFF.

This clonotype was recorded a few times. The rearrangement links TRBV6-5 to TRBJ1-2; D remains unclear. Between the trimmed V and J ends, which lost 0 bases and 0 bases, there was a span of 8 bases. CDR1 MNHEY and CDR2 SVGAGI come from the germline V gene. The CDR3 contains 15 residues. Here the CDR3 reads CASSYSVTPNYGYTF. CDR3 sequence (DNA): TGTGCCAGCAGTTACTCGGTAACACCTAACTATGGCTACACCTTC.

This clonotype was seen more than once but under ten times. The gene calls are TRBV6-2 or TRBV6-3 and TRBJ1-1; possible D gene TRBD1, 5 bases. This CDR3 comprises 16 residues. The germline CDR1 and CDR2 sequences are MNHEY and SVGEGT. Trimming cost V 4 bases and J 3 bases, with 18 bases left between them. Written as DNA, the CDR3 is TGTGCCAGCAGTTTACCCCCGGTGACGGGGCACACTGAAGCTTTCTTT. It specifies CASSLPPVTGHTEAFF.

The gene calls are TRBV24-1 and TRBJ1-5; 7 bases fit TRBD1. The CDR3 contains 15 residues. J lost 6 bases, V lost 5 bases, and 9 bases had no gene match. Germline CDR1 is KGHDR and CDR2 is SFDVKD. CDR3 protein: CATSGTGRSGQPQHF. The DNA of the CDR3 is TGTGCCACCAGTGGGACAGGTCGGAGTGGTCAGCCCCAGCATTTT.

This chain joins TRBV7-9 and TRBJ2-1; D might be TRBD1 (6 bases). V was trimmed by 4 bases and J by 0 bases, leaving 10 bases between them. Germline loops: CDR1 SEHNR, CDR2 FQNEAQ (reference sequence). The CDR3 is 15 residues long. The CDR3 is CASSSHRVSYNEQFF. The DNA for the CDR3 is TGTGCCAGCAGCTCTCACAGGGTCTCCTACAATGAGCAGTTCTTC.

In this sample, this clonotype turned up a few times. The chain links TRBV7-2 to TRBJ1-2, with D unclear. Trimming removed 0 bases from V and 2 bases from J, with 10 bases in between. Looked up from germline, CDR1 is SGHTA and CDR2 is FQGNSA. This CDR3 region has 15 residues. CDR3 amino acids: CASSLASVGNYGYTF. The DNA for the CDR3 is TGTGCCAGCAGCTTAGCGTCGGTAGGGAACTATGGCTACACCTTC.

The table lists this clonotype with a few counts. The J gene is TRBJ1-1, the V gene TRBV3-1, with D uncertain. CDR1 and CDR2 (germline): LGHDT, YNNKEL (reference sequence). The CDR3 runs 14 residues. V dropped 1 base and J dropped 5 bases, with 11 bases sitting between them. CDR3 in amino acids: CASSQGEGRTEAFF. The CDR3 coding sequence is TGTGCCAGCAGCCAAGGGGAGGGAAGGACTGAAGCTTTCTTT.

The gene calls are TRBV30 and TRBJ2-3; D is ambiguous. This CDR3 spans 12 amino acids. Germline CDR1 is GTSNPN and CDR2 is SVGIG (reference sequence). The ends were cut back, 0 bases at V and 6 bases at J, with 7 bases in the middle. CDR3 in DNA: TGTGCCTGGAGTGTAGCTGAGGATACGCAGTATTTT. Amino acids: CAWSVAEDTQYF.

This clonotype was counted only a few times. The chain couples TRBV5-1 to TRBJ2-1; D is uncertain. V dropped 5 bases and J dropped 0 bases, with 3 bases sitting between them. This CDR3 contains 12 residues. Germline V lookup: CDR1 SGHRS, CDR2 YFSETQ. The CDR3 loop reads CASRRSYNEQFF. The CDR3 DNA follows: TGCGCCAGCAGACGCTCCTACAATGAGCAGTTCTTC.

This clonotype has just a few counts. The J gene is TRBJ1-5, the V gene TRBV12-3 or TRBV12-4; D is uncertain. The CDR3 covers 14 residues. Trimming shortened V by 6 bases and J by 7 bases, and 16 bases separated the two germline ends. As DNA, the CDR3 is TGTGCCAGCAGCCTGGGTCTCGCGGGACAGCCCCAGCATTTT. This sequence encodes CASSLGLAGQPQHF.

This clonotype was recorded a few times. The chain recombines TRBV12-3 or TRBV12-4 with TRBJ1-1; D gene ambiguous. Between the trimmed V and J ends, which lost 6 bases and 0 bases, there was a span of 8 bases. This CDR3 region has 13 residues. The CDR3 DNA is TGTGCCAGCAGCCGGATCTTGAACACTGAAGCTTTCTTT. It is translated as CASSRILNTEAFF.

This clonotype has ten or more counts. Compared with germline, one end of the junction differs, possibly owing to a read error. This chain uses TRBV5-6 with TRBJ1-2; 9 bases fit TRBD1. This CDR3 has 14 amino acids. The germline V gene has CDR1 SGHDT and CDR2 YYEEEE. CDR3 loop: CASRLDRGVYGYTF. The DNA for the CDR3 is TGTGCCAGCAGGTTGGACAGGGGAGTCTATGGCTACACCTTC.

Concerning this clonotype: This is likely a read error, given that the CDR3 carries no conserved phenylalanine or tryptophan at its end. DNA for the CDR3: TGTGCCAGCAGCTTCCGCGTCAGCTCCTACGAGCAGTACATC. This encodes CASSFRVSSYEQYI. The chain recombines TRBV7-2 with TRBJ2-7; no clear D gene. The CDR3 runs 14 residues. Germline V gives CDR1 SGHTA, CDR2 FQGNSA. V was clipped by 3 bases and J by 0 bases, with 9 bases between them.

The V gene is TRBV19, the J gene TRBJ1-5, with a possible D match to TRBD1 (6 bases). Germline assignment: CDR1 LNHDA and CDR2 SQIVND (reference sequence). This CDR3 has 12 amino acids. The V and J ends lost 9 bases and 3 bases respectively, with 9 bases between them. The CDR3 coding sequence is TGTGCCAGCCACAGGGTCAATCAGCCCCAGCATTTT. It translates to CASHRVNQPQHF.

This clonotype was found a few times. The genes are TRBV5-1 and TRBJ2-5, with D perhaps TRBD1 (6 bases). CDR3 length: 14 amino acids. Trimming took off 7 bases at V and 1 base at J, with 14 bases between the two ends. Looked up from germline, CDR1 is SGHRS and CDR2 is YFSETQ. The CDR3 DNA reads as TGCGCCAGCCATACAGGGTTTGGCCAAGAGACCCAGTACTTC. Translated: CASHTGFGQETQYF.

CDR3 bases: TGTGCCATCAGCCGGCGCGGAGGGGAGGAAAAACTGTTTTTT. Translated, it gives CAISRRGGEEKLFF. The chain joins TRBV10-3 to TRBJ1-4, with D perhaps TRBD1 (5 bases). Trimming pared 6 bases from V and 8 bases from J, leaving 16 bases between. CDR1 and CDR2 from the germline V gene are ENHRY and SYGVKD. The CDR3 consists of 14 residues.

This clonotype was counted a few times. The rearrangement joins TRBV20-1 to TRBJ1-1; no clear D gene. V was cut by 0 bases and J by 6 bases, with 14 bases left in between. CDR3 length equals 14 residues. Germline V gives CDR1 DFQATT, CDR2 SNEGSKA (reference sequence). DNA for the CDR3: TGCAGTGCTAGAGATTGGTCATACAGTCCTGAAGCTTTCTTT. Translation gives CSARDWSYSPEAFF.

In this sample, this clonotype turned up many times. This sequence joins TRBV12-3 or TRBV12-4 and TRBJ2-3, with D unclear. The CDR3 has 14 residues. With 7 bases removed from V and 3 bases from J, the gap between germline ends came to 14 bases. The CDR3 sequence is CASTLWLPTDTQYF. The CDR3 nucleotides read TGTGCCAGCACCCTATGGCTCCCGACAGATACGCAGTATTTT.

As regards this clonotype: An end of the junction differs from the germline gene, which may be a read error. V is TRBV10-3 and J is TRBJ2-7; D not resolved. CDR3 length equals 13 residues. Germline loops: CDR1 ENHRY, CDR2 SYGVKD. The CDR3 protein is CAISDVKAYEPYF. The CDR3 DNA reads as TGTGCCATCAGTGACGTTAAGGCCTACGAGCCGTACTTC.